This TCR beta chain originates from a study of early T cells in non-severe SARS-CoV-2 infection. Findings and caveats of the study: VDJdb matching favored anti-spike CD8 responses, missing private and CD4 specificities.

This clonotype came up many times. What it binds is unknown. Unique molecular identifiers were added to individual cDNA molecules. Using its own MiXCR run on the 5' RACE reads, TCRdb lists one record per CDR3 protein. This table holds 100,000 to 140,000 distinct CDR3 sequences, around 10% found once. This CDR3 comprises 15 residues. Trimming at V came to 1 base and at J to 2 bases, leaving 4 bases not matched to a gene. Germline V CDR1 and CDR2: SGHTA, FQGTGA. Sequenced: whole blood. The chain couples TRBV7-3 to TRBJ2-5, with 7 bases that match TRBD1. The TCR comes from an adult who was a healthcare worker with PCR-confirmed SARS-CoV-2 infection or an uninfected control (not recorded which). CDR3 sequence: CASSLRPGQQETQYF. In DNA, the CDR3 is TGTGCCAGCAGCTTAAGACCGGGACAGCAAGAGACCCAGTACTTC.